A single sample is the source of the 23 T cell receptor beta chains below, sequenced in a study of Graves' ophthalmopathy and Graves' hyperthyroidism. RNA transcripts yielded amplified TCR beta CDR3 regions. HTBI primers served in a first-round RT-PCR, which a second-round multiplex PCR followed. TCRdb called the multiplex PCR reads again in MiXCR, with one record for every CDR3 protein. The data contain more than 300,000 distinct CDR3 sequences, 15% of them seen just once; the ten biggest clones take up approximately 7%. What was sequenced was peripheral blood. The receptors here all came from a woman between 18 and 29 years old with stable Graves' hyperthyroidism.

This clonotype has at least ten counts. V is TRBV12-3 or TRBV12-4 and J is TRBJ1-5; no definite D call. CDR3 length equals 14 residues. The V end lost 1 base, the J end lost 4 bases, and 8 bases lay between the germline ends. The CDR3 spells CASSLGTWNQPQHF. The CDR3 nucleotides read TGTGCCAGCAGTTTAGGGACCTGGAATCAGCCCCAGCATTTT.

This clonotype appeared many times. The chain employs TRBV4-1 and TRBJ2-5; TRBD2 matches 8 bases. V lost 2 bases, J lost 0 bases, and 17 bases stayed unmatched. The germline CDR1 and CDR2 sequences are MGHRA and YSYEKL. The CDR3 sequence is 20 residues long. The CDR3 region is CASSQWVAMRASGYQETQYF. CDR3 bases: TGCGCCAGCAGCCAATGGGTCGCGATGCGGGCTAGCGGGTACCAAGAGACCCAGTACTTC.

This clonotype occurred many times. This chain links TRBV19 with TRBJ1-5; D unclear. This CDR3 region has 18 residues. Germline CDR1 reads LNHDA; CDR2 reads SQIVND (reference sequence). V lost 5 bases and J lost 0, with 20 bases in between. CDR3 amino acids: CASSRNQPGRYSNQPQHF. The CDR3 region has the DNA TGTGCCAGTAGTCGGAACCAACCCGGAAGATATAGCAATCAGCCCCAGCATTTT.

This clonotype was observed at least ten times. V is TRBV12-3 or TRBV12-4 and J is TRBJ1-5; no definite D call. CDR3 length equals 12 residues. Deletions cut 2 bases from V and 12 bases from J, with 11 bases between. The CDR3 bases are TGTGCCAGCAGTTTACAGCCCCGAAGCCAGCATTTT. Amino acid sequence: CASSLQPRSQHF.

This clonotype was observed many times. The chain uses TRBV6-5 and TRBJ2-7; D call uncertain. V was clipped by 2 bases and J by 4 bases, with 9 bases between them. The CDR3 spans 13 residues. Germline-derived CDR1 and CDR2 are MNHEY and SVGAGI. The CDR3 DNA is TGTGCCAGCAGTTACGACCGAAGATACGAGCAGTACTTC. Translating gives CASSYDRRYEQYF.

This clonotype has ten or more counts. V is TRBV6-2 or TRBV6-3 and J is TRBJ1-5, with D unclear. V lost 0 bases to trimming and J lost 2 bases, with 14 bases between them. Germline CDR1 is MNHEY and CDR2 is SVGEGT. The CDR3 is made up of 17 amino acids. CDR3: CASSYSLGRQGNQPQHF. DNA of the CDR3: TGTGCCAGCAGTTACTCTCTAGGGAGGCAGGGCAATCAGCCCCAGCATTTT.

This clonotype appeared many times. The gene calls are TRBV19 and TRBJ1-2; D unclear. The CDR3 sequence is 11 residues long. Looked up from germline, CDR1 is LNHDA and CDR2 is SQIVND (reference sequence). Between the trimmed V and J ends, which lost 1 base and 8 bases, there was a span of 5 bases. CDR3: CASSIGRGYTF. The CDR3 nucleotides read TGTGCCAGTAGTATAGGCCGAGGCTACACCTTC.

This clonotype has at least ten counts. The chain is built from TRBV19 and TRBJ1-1, with D perhaps TRBD1 (5 bases). V was trimmed by 5 bases and J by 4 bases, leaving 14 bases between them. Germline-derived CDR1 and CDR2 are LNHDA and SQIVND (reference sequence). This CDR3 region has 14 residues. This CDR3 reads CASSGRQLPTEAFF. The DNA for the CDR3 is TGTGCCAGTAGTGGGAGACAGCTTCCCACTGAAGCTTTCTTT.

The chain employs TRBV28 and TRBJ2-2; TRBD2 might be the D (6 bases). The CDR3 has 13 residues. Germline CDR1 and CDR2: MDHEN and SYDVKM. The V end lost 10 bases, the J end lost 4 bases, and 13 bases lay between the germline ends. CDR3 sequence: CAISRGATGELFF. Written as DNA, the CDR3 is TGTGCCATCTCCCGCGGGGCCACCGGGGAGCTGTTTTTT. Based on the CDR3 plus reference TRBV28 and TRBJ2-2, the full variable domain is DVKVTQSSRYLVKRTGEKVFLECVQDMDHENMFWYRQDPGLGLRLIYFSYDVKMKEKGDIPEGYSVSREKKERFSLILESASTNQTSMYLCAISRGATGELFFGEGSRLTVL.

This clonotype was detected ten times or more. The chain has TRBV7-2 and TRBJ1-6; TRBD1 is a possible D gene (5 bases). From germline, CDR1 is SGHTA and CDR2 FQGNSA. The CDR3 extends over 15 amino acids. V lost 5 bases and J 7 bases, leaving 15 bases between the germline ends. The CDR3 nucleotides read TGTGCCAGCAGCCCGCGGGACTTCTGGAATTCACCCCTCCACTTT. It is translated as CASSPRDFWNSPLHF. Together with reference TRBV7-2 and TRBJ1-6, the CDR3 gives the full variable domain: GAGVSQSPSNKVTEKGKDVELRCDPISGHTALYWYRQSLGQGLEFLIYFQGNSAPDKSGLPSDRFSAERTGGSVSTLTIQRTQQEDSAVYLCASSPRDFWNSPLHFGNGTRLTVT.

This rearrangement joins TRBV12-3 or TRBV12-4 to TRBJ1-2; D is ambiguous. CDR3 length: 14 amino acids. V lost 0 bases to trimming and J lost 4 bases, with 9 bases between them. CDR3 region: CASSLAQGFYGYTF. In DNA form, the CDR3 reads TGTGCCAGCAGTTTAGCACAAGGTTTCTATGGCTACACCTTC.

This clonotype was detected ten times or more. This rearrangement joins TRBV4-1 to TRBJ1-2, with 7 bases matching TRBD1. Germline V CDR1 and CDR2: MGHRA, YSYEKL. Losses at the gene ends were 0 bases for V and 4 bases for J; bases not matched to a gene: 11. The CDR3 is 17 residues long. The chain's CDR3 is CASSQDNADRTGYGYTF. In DNA form, the CDR3 reads TGCGCCAGCAGCCAAGATAACGCGGACAGGACGGGCTATGGCTACACCTTC.

In this sample, this clonotype turned up many times. This chain links TRBV11-2 with TRBJ2-7; D may be TRBD1 (5 bases). The CDR3 consists of 12 residues. V lost 1 base to trimming and J lost 6 bases, with 7 bases between them. The germline V gene encodes CDR1 SGHAT and CDR2 FQNNGV. CDR3 in amino acids: CASSLGQFEQYF. CDR3 sequence (DNA): TGTGCCAGCAGCTTAGGACAGTTCGAGCAGTACTTC.

This clonotype was observed many times. V usage is TRBV12-3 or TRBV12-4 and J usage is TRBJ2-2; 10 positions match TRBD2. V was pared by 6 bases and J by 6 bases, with 13 bases of the junction left unmatched. The CDR3 length is 17 residues. For the CDR3, the DNA is TGTGCCAGCAGAGACAAGCGGGGGGGGAAACTGGCCGGGGAGCTGTTTTTT. This sequence encodes CASRDKRGGKLAGELFF.

This clonotype was recorded at least ten times. V is TRBV7-2 and J is TRBJ1-6; 11 nucleotides match TRBD1. The CDR3 is 16 residues long. Germline CDR1 reads SGHTA; CDR2 reads FQGNSA. Unmatched junction bases numbered 6, after V lost 5 bases and J lost 6 bases. CDR3 in amino acids: CASSPWGQGGNSPLHF. The CDR3 DNA reads TGTGCCAGCAGCCCCTGGGGACAGGGGGGTAATTCACCCCTCCACTTT.

This clonotype has a count of ten or more. The V and J genes are TRBV6-1 and TRBJ1-2; D call uncertain. Germline V gene sequence: CDR1 MNHNS, CDR2 SASEGT. The CDR3 runs 14 residues. Trimming removed 7 bases from V and 5 bases from J, with 17 bases in between. The CDR3: CASNTAAEVYGYTF. As DNA, the CDR3 is TGTGCCAGCAATACAGCGGCGGAGGTTTATGGCTACACCTTC.

The sample holds many counts of this clonotype. The chain couples TRBV6-5 to TRBJ2-2; D is ambiguous. Trimming shortened V by 8 bases and J by 5 bases, and 9 bases separated the two germline ends. Germline lookup yields CDR1 MNHEY and CDR2 SVGAGI. The CDR3 is 12 residues long. The CDR3, as DNA: TGTGCCAGCGGCCTTACGACCGGGGAGCTGTTTTTT. This codes for CASGLTTGELFF.

The rearrangement joins TRBV24-1 to TRBJ2-3; D remains unclear. The germline V gene encodes CDR1 KGHDR and CDR2 SFDVKD. V lost 5 bases and J 9 bases, leaving 14 bases between the germline ends. This CDR3 has 13 amino acids. The CDR3 loop is CATSGVTPGTQYF. The CDR3 region has the DNA TGTGCCACCAGTGGAGTAACCCCTGGCACGCAGTATTTT.

The chain recombines TRBV18 with TRBJ2-7; TRBD1 agrees at 7 bases. The CDR3 spans 15 residues. Trimming took 4 bases from V and 2 from J; bases not matched to a gene: 8. Germline CDR1 KGHSH, CDR2 LQKENI. Here the CDR3 DNA reads TGTGCCAGCTCACGGGACAGAGCTCACACCTACGAGCAGTACTTC. It encodes CASSRDRAHTYEQYF.

Of note for this clonotype: A read error may be the cause here, since a much bigger clone is one base away. V gene TRBV6-2 or TRBV6-3 combines with J gene TRBJ2-2; possibly TRBD1 or TRBD2 for D (5 bases each). The CDR3 runs 13 residues. Germline lookup yields CDR1 MNHEY and CDR2 SVGEGT. The CDR3 region has the DNA TGTGCCAGCAGTTACTTGGACACCGGGGAGCTGTGTTTT. Translating it yields CASSYLDTGELCF.

This clonotype was seen a handful of times. The V and J genes are TRBV18 and TRBJ1-5; D not certain. With 2 bases removed from V and 4 bases from J, the gap between germline ends came to 9 bases. This CDR3 comprises 14 residues. CDR1 KGHSH and CDR2 LQKENI come from the germline V gene. The CDR3, as DNA: TGTGCCAGCTCACCAGGGGTGATAAATCAGCCCCAGCATTTT. Translated: CASSPGVINQPQHF.

This chain's CDR3 is CASSPGPVWVWLYF. The CDR3 DNA is TGTGCCAGCAGCCCCGGGCCAGTTTGGGTTTGGTTGTATTTT. The V gene is TRBV12-3 or TRBV12-4, the J gene TRBJ2-3; no firm D call. CDR3 size: 14 residues. V was pared by 6 bases and J by 14 bases, with 24 bases between.

This clonotype was seen only a few times. V usage is TRBV5-1 and J usage is TRBJ2-6; 8 bases are shared with TRBD1. V trimming: 7 bases; J trimming: 0 bases; junction bases outside the gene matches: 12. Germline CDR1 reads SGHRS; CDR2 reads YFSETQ. CDR3 length equals 18 residues. DNA of the CDR3: TGCGCCAGCGCCCCGGAGGGACAGGCAAGCTCTGGGGCCAACGTCCTGACTTTC. Translating it yields CASAPEGQASSGANVLTF. Combining the CDR3 with reference TRBV5-1 and TRBJ2-6 gives the whole variable domain KAGVTQTPRYLIKTRGQQVTLSCSPISGHRSVSWYQQTPGQGLQFLFEYFSETQRNKGNFPGRFSGRQFSNSRSEMNVSTLELGDSALYLCASAPEGQASSGANVLTFGAGSRLTVL.